Presented here are 3 T cell receptor beta chains from one specimen sequenced in a study of post-analysis software for immune sequencing data. General study findings and limits: Among a few TRBV segments more frequent in patients than controls were TRBV5-6, TRBV5-1 and TRBV20-1.

No antigen has been assigned to these receptors. Libraries were made from TCR beta cDNA, and they carried unique molecular identifiers. MiXCR, run by TCRdb on the PCR reads, gives a single entry per CDR3 protein. The table lists 500,000 to 600,000 distinct CDR3 sequences, 44% of them singletons. The sample consisted of blood. The receptors shown here come from a girl aged 5-17 years with multiple sclerosis.

The rearrangement links TRBV20-1 to TRBJ2-3, with 7 bases matching TRBD2. The junction had 7 bases not matched to a gene; V was cut back by 2 bases and J by 2 bases. There are 15 residues in the CDR3. Germline V CDR1 and CDR2: DFQATT, SNEGSKA (reference sequence). The CDR3: CSARLRGGSTDTQYF. CDR3 sequence (DNA): TGCAGTGCTAGATTACGCGGGGGATCCACAGATACGCAGTATTTT.

V usage is TRBV12-3 or TRBV12-4 and J usage is TRBJ2-7; 13 bases are a match to TRBD2. The V and J ends lost 6 bases and 2 bases, in that order; junction bases with no gene match: 7. This CDR3 has 16 residues. This CDR3 reads CASSPGLAGVTYEQYF. The DNA of the CDR3 is TGTGCCAGCAGCCCCGGACTAGCGGGAGTAACCTACGAGCAGTACTTC.

This clonotype was seen a handful of times. V usage is TRBV5-1 and J usage is TRBJ2-5; D unclear. Germline CDR1 is SGHRS and CDR2 is YFSETQ. Trimming shortened V by 1 base and J by 3 bases, and 7 bases separated the two germline ends. The CDR3 loop spans 13 amino acids. CDR3 DNA sequence: TGCGCCAGCAGCTTGTCTCCAGAAGAGACCCAGTACTTC. It encodes CASSLSPEETQYF.